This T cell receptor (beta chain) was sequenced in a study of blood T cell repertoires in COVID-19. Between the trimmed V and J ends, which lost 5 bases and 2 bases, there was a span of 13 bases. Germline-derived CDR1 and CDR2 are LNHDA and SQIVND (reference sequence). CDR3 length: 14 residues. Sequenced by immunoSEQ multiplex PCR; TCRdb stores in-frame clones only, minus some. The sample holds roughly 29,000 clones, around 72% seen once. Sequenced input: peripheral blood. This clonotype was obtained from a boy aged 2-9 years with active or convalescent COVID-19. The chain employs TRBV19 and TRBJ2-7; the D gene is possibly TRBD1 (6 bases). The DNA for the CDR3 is TGTGCCAGTAGTGACCGGGACACAGCCTACGAGCAGTACTTC. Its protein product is CASSDRDTAYEQYF.